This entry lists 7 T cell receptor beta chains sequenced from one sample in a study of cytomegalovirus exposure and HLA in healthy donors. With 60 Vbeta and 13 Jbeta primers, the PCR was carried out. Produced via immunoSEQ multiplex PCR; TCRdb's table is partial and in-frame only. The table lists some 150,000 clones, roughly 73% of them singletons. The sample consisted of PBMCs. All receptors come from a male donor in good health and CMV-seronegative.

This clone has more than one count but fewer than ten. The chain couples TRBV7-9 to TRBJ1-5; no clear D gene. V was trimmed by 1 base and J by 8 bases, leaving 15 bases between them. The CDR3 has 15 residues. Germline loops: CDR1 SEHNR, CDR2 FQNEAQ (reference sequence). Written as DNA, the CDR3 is TGTGCCAGCAGCTTAGGTCAGTTCTCCGCCGAGCCCCAGCATTTT. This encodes CASSLGQFSAEPQHF.

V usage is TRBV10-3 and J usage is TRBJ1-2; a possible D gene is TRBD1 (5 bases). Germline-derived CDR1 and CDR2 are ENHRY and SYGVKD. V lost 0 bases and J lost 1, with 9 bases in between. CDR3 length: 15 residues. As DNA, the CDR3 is TGTGCCATCAGTGAGTCGGGGCAGCATAACTATGGCTACACCTTC. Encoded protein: CAISESGQHNYGYTF.

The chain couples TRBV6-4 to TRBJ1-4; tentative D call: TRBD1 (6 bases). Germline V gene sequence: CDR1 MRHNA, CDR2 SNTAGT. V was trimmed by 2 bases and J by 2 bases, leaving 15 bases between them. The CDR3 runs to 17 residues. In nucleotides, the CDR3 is TGTGCCAGCAGTGACCGTCGCGGGGGGCGTACTAATGAAAAACTGTTTTTT. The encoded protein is CASSDRRGGRTNEKLFF.

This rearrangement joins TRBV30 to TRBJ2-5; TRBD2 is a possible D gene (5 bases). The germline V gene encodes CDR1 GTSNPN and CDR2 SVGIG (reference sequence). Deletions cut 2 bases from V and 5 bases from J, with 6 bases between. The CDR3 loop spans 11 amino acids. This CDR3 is CAWSSGETQYF. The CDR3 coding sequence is TGTGCCTGGAGTTCGGGGGAGACCCAGTACTTC.

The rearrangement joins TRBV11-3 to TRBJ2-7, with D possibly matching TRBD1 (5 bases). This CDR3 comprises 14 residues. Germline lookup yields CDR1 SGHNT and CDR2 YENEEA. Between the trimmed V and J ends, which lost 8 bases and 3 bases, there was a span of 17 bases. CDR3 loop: CASGLGHGYYEQYF. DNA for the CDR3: TGTGCCAGCGGGCTCGGACACGGATACTACGAGCAGTACTTC.

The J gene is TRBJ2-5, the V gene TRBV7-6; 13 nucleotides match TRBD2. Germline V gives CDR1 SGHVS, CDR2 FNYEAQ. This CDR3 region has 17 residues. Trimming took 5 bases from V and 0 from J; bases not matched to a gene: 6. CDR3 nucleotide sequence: TGTGCCAGCAGCGAACTAGCGGGGGGGCCGGACCAAGAGACCCAGTACTTC. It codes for CASSELAGGPDQETQYF.

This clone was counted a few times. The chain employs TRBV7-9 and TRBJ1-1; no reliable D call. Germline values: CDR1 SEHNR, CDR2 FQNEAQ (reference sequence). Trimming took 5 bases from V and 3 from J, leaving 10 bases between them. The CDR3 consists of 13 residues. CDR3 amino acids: CASSHDKYTEAFF. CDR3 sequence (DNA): TGTGCCAGCAGCCACGACAAGTACACTGAAGCTTTCTTT.